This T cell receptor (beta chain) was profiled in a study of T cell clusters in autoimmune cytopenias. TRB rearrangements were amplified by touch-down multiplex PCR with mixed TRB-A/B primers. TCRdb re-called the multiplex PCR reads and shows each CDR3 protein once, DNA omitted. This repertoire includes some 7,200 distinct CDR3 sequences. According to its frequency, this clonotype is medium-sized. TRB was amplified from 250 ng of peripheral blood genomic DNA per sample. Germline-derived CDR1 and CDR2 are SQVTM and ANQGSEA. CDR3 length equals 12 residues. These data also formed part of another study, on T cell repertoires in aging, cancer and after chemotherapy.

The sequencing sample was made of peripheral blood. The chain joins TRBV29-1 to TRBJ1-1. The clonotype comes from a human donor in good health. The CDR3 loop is CSVEKGWTEAFF.